Shown below are 20 T cell receptor beta chains from a single sample sequenced in a study of T cells after yellow fever vaccination. TCRdb recomputed calls from the 5' RACE reads with MiXCR, one row per CDR3 protein. The sample comprises around 500,000 distinct CDR3 sequences, 21% of which are singletons, and less than 20% rests with the top ten. The sample consisted of PBMCs, taken around 3 weeks after the first yellow fever vaccination. These receptors all come from a man younger than 30 who received the YFV17D yellow fever vaccine.

The chain carries TRBV4-2 and TRBJ2-3; TRBD1 matches 9 bases. Germline values: CDR1 LGHNA, CDR2 YNFKEQ. Trimming at V came to 5 bases and at J to 2 bases, leaving 23 bases not matched to a gene. The CDR3 consists of 21 residues. The CDR3 protein is CASSVSAPIRLGTGITDTQYF. Written as DNA, the CDR3 is TGTGCCAGCAGCGTATCAGCCCCAATCCGACTCGGGACAGGGATCACAGATACGCAGTATTTT.

The rearrangement uses TRBV5-4 and TRBJ2-3; D is undetermined. V gave up 3 bases and J gave up 5 bases, with 13 bases separating them. The CDR3 is made up of 14 amino acids. Germline lookup yields CDR1 SGHNT and CDR2 YYREEE (reference sequence). The DNA for the CDR3 is TGTGCCAGCAGCTCCACGGCCACGGTAGATACGCAGTATTTT. This codes for CASSSTATVDTQYF.

The chain has TRBV27 and TRBJ2-1; tentatively, D is TRBD2 (6 bases). This CDR3 contains 12 residues. Germline V lookup: CDR1 MNHEY, CDR2 SMNVEV (reference sequence). V lost 5 bases and J 10 bases, leaving 12 bases between the germline ends. CDR3 nucleotides: TGTGCCAGCAGTCACAATGGGGGGGAGCAGTTCTTC. It is translated as CASSHNGGEQFF.

This clonotype was picked up many times. This chain connects TRBV5-4 to TRBJ2-1, with D unclear. The CDR3 consists of 15 residues. Trimming cost V 4 bases and J 1 base, with 12 bases left between them. Germline CDR1 is SGHNT and CDR2 is YYREEE (reference sequence). The CDR3 protein is CASSPGVGSYNEQFF. CDR3 DNA sequence: TGTGCCAGCAGCCCGGGCGTGGGGTCCTACAATGAGCAGTTCTTC.

This clonotype turned up a few times. The chain employs TRBV19 and TRBJ1-1; D is unclear. CDR3 length: 14 amino acids. Germline CDR1 and CDR2: LNHDA and SQIVND (reference sequence). The germline V and J ends were trimmed by 7 bases and 4 bases, with 16 bases remaining between them. CDR3: CASKRREGATEAFF. DNA for the CDR3: TGTGCCAGTAAGCGAAGGGAGGGAGCCACTGAAGCTTTCTTT. Based on the CDR3 plus reference TRBV19 and TRBJ1-1, the full variable domain is DGGITQSPKYLFRKEGQNVTLSCEQNLNHDAMYWYRQDPGQGLRLIYYSQIVNDFQKGDIAEGYSVSREKKESFPLTVTSAQKNPTAFYLCASKRREGATEAFFGQGTRLTVV.

The chain is built from TRBV11-2 and TRBJ2-1; TRBD2 aligns across 16 bases. V lost 3 bases, J lost 8 bases, and 4 bases stayed unmatched. This CDR3 comprises 16 residues. Germline V lookup: CDR1 SGHAT, CDR2 FQNNGV. The CDR3 spells CASSLGTSGGVHEQFF. The CDR3 DNA reads TGTGCCAGCAGCTTGGGGACTAGCGGGGGGGTCCATGAGCAGTTCTTC. The full variable domain, rest sourced from reference TRBV11-2 and TRBJ2-1, is EAGVAQSPRYKIIEKRQSVAFWCNPISGHATLYWYQQILGQGPKLLIQFQNNGVVDDSQLPKDRFSAERLKGVDSTLKIQPAKLEDSAVYLCASSLGTSGGVHEQFFGPGTRLTVL.

The chain is built from TRBV24-1 and TRBJ2-2; D may be TRBD2 (6 bases). The V end lost 5 bases, the J end lost 0 bases, and 6 bases lay between the germline ends. The CDR3 totals 14 residues. Germline V lookup: CDR1 KGHDR, CDR2 SFDVKD. The CDR3 DNA sequence: TGTGCCACCAGTGGACTAGCGAACACCGGGGAGCTGTTTTTT. Its translation is CATSGLANTGELFF.

The table lists this clonotype with a few counts. The rearrangement joins TRBV4-2 to TRBJ2-3; D not certain. Germline V CDR1 and CDR2: LGHNA, YNFKEQ. V gave up 0 bases and J gave up 3 bases, with 7 bases separating them. The CDR3 extends over 14 amino acids. CDR3 nucleotide sequence: TGTGCCAGCAGCCAAGAGAAAGCGACAGATACGCAGTATTTT. Protein: CASSQEKATDTQYF.

Only a few counts were recorded for this clonotype. The V call is TRBV6-5, the J call TRBJ1-5; D gene uncertain. This CDR3 has 15 residues. Deletions cut 6 bases from V and 3 bases from J, with 15 bases between. The germline CDR1 and CDR2 sequences are MNHEY and SVGAGI. In DNA, the CDR3 is TGTGCCAGCAGGTTAGCGGACGGCGCCAATCAGCCCCAGCATTTT. It is translated as CASRLADGANQPQHF.

This clonotype was seen a few times. The J gene is TRBJ1-5, the V gene TRBV12-3 or TRBV12-4, with unresolved D. CDR3 size: 15 residues. The V end was cut by 2 bases, the J end by 5 bases, with 13 bases between. CDR3: CASSLIMGSHQPQHF. The DNA of the CDR3 is TGTGCCAGCAGTTTAATAATGGGCAGTCATCAGCCCCAGCATTTT.

The V and J genes are TRBV12-5 and TRBJ2-7; 7 positions match TRBD1. V lost 2 bases, J lost 0 bases, and 7 bases stayed unmatched. Germline values: CDR1 LGHNT, CDR2 FRNRAP. The CDR3 is made up of 16 amino acids. CDR3 region: CASGLPLTGRSYEQYF. Here the CDR3 DNA reads TGTGCTAGTGGTTTGCCACTGACAGGGCGCTCCTACGAGCAGTACTTC.

The gene calls are TRBV6-5 and TRBJ1-1; D is undetermined. Germline V gene lookup returns CDR1 MNHEY and CDR2 SVGAGI. The CDR3 length is 17 residues. V was clipped by 0 bases and J by 6 bases, with 20 bases between them. DNA of the CDR3: TGTGCCAGCAGTTACTCACCTGCGGGGAGGCGTACGGCTGAAGCTTTCTTT. This codes for CASSYSPAGRRTAEAFF.

V is TRBV4-1 and J is TRBJ1-5, with D unclear. V was shortened by 0 bases and J by 1 base, with 7 bases between the two germline ends. CDR1 is MGHRA, CDR2 YSYEKL, per germline. The CDR3 spans 15 residues. The CDR3 here is CASSQDGLSNQPQHF. In DNA form, the CDR3 reads TGCGCCAGCAGCCAAGATGGTTTGAGCAATCAGCCCCAGCATTTT.

J is TRBJ1-1 and V is TRBV3-1; D gene unclear. Germline V lookup: CDR1 LGHDT, CDR2 YNNKEL (reference sequence). Trimming removed 0 bases from V and 0 bases from J, with 8 bases in between. This CDR3 spans 15 amino acids. This CDR3 reads CASSQDRAMNTEAFF. The CDR3 DNA is TGTGCCAGCAGCCAAGATCGGGCTATGAACACTGAAGCTTTCTTT.

The chain links TRBV5-6 to TRBJ2-6; no reliable D call. V was shortened by 1 base and J by 12 bases, with 8 bases between the two germline ends. CDR3 length: 12 residues. Germline CDR1 and CDR2: SGHDT and YYEEEE. The DNA for the CDR3 is TGTGCCAGCAGCTTGCCGAAAGCCGTCCTGACTTTC. This codes for CASSLPKAVLTF.

The rearrangement joins TRBV4-1 to TRBJ1-4; a weak D match, TRBD1 (5 bases). Germline V gene data show CDR1 as MGHRA and CDR2 as YSYEKL. The CDR3 sequence is 15 residues long. The V gene lost 2 bases and the J gene lost 7 bases, with 14 bases spanning the gap. CDR3: CASSQPDRRVEKLFF. Here the CDR3 DNA reads TGCGCCAGCAGCCAACCTGACAGAAGGGTTGAAAAACTGTTTTTT.

This clonotype was seen just once. CDR3 nucleotides: TGTGCCAGCTCACCACAAGGGGCCGGGTATGAGGATGGCTACACCTTC. Its protein product is CASSPQGAGYEDGYTF. The V and J genes are TRBV18 and TRBJ1-2, with a tentative D call TRBD1 (5 bases). CDR3 length equals 16 residues. Germline lookup yields CDR1 KGHSH and CDR2 LQKENI. The V end was cut by 1 base, the J end by 6 bases, with 18 bases between.

Only a few counts were recorded for this clonotype. The chain couples TRBV4-1 to TRBJ2-3; D uncertain. V was cut by 2 bases and J by 3 bases, with 6 bases left in between. CDR1 and CDR2 from the germline V gene are MGHRA and YSYEKL. CDR3 size: 13 residues. The CDR3 spells CASSQKITDTQYF. The CDR3 coding sequence is TGCGCCAGCAGCCAAAAAATTACAGATACGCAGTATTTT.

The chain carries TRBV5-1 and TRBJ2-3; maybe TRBD1 (6 bases). Germline V gene lookup returns CDR1 SGHRS and CDR2 YFSETQ. V was trimmed by 2 bases and J by 5 bases, leaving 12 bases between them. The CDR3 runs to 14 residues. The CDR3, as DNA: TGCGCCAGCAGCTTCTACAGGGAAGGAGATACGCAGTATTTT. The encoded protein is CASSFYREGDTQYF.

This clonotype was seen a handful of times. The chain recombines TRBV20-1 with TRBJ2-1, with 9 bases aligning to TRBD2. Germline loops: CDR1 DFQATT, CDR2 SNEGSKA (reference sequence). The CDR3 has 14 residues. The CDR3 here is CSGLAGSSYNEQFF. CDR3 sequence (DNA): TGCAGCGGTCTAGCGGGGAGCTCCTACAATGAGCAGTTCTTC.